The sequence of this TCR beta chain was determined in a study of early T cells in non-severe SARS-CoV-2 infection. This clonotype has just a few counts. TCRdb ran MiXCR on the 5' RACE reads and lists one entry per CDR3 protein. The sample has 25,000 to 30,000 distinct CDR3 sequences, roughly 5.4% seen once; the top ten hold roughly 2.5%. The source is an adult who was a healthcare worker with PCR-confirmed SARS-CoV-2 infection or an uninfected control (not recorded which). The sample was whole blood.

CDR3 protein: CAIHPLVDSSTDTQYF. The CDR3 DNA sequence: TGTGCCATCCACCCCCTCGTAGACTCCAGCACAGATACGCAGTATTTT. The chain recombines TRBV28 with TRBJ2-3; D remains ambiguous. Germline V lookup: CDR1 MDHEN, CDR2 SYDVKM. This CDR3 has 16 amino acids. Trimming cost V 10 bases and J 0 bases, with 20 bases left between them.